The source of this T cell receptor beta chain is a study of blood T cell repertoires in COVID-19. Study overall: The samples span acute and convalescent COVID-19 from the United States, Italy and Spain.

J gave up 4 bases and V 2 bases, and 8 bases lay outside the gene matches. The CDR3 sequence is 16 residues long. Germline V gene sequence: CDR1 MNHEY, CDR2 SVGEGT. In the original processing: Amplifying reference gene primers gave estimates of nucleated cell counts. The table came from immunoSEQ multiplex PCR; TCRdb's copy has only in-frame clones and leaves some out. The V and J calls and the clone size are those of that table, but D and trimming were determined from the DNA. The table shows over 90,000 clones, with about 85% occurring only once. Material for sequencing was peripheral blood. The chain joins TRBV6-2 or TRBV6-3 to TRBJ2-3, with 8 nucleotides matching TRBD2. The sequence was obtained from a man in his fifties in a cohort sampled during active COVID-19. As DNA, the CDR3 is TGTGCCAGCAGTTACGAAGCGGGGGAGATCGCAGATACGCAGTATTTT. Translating it yields CASSYEAGEIADTQYF.